This entry lists 2 T cell receptor beta chains sequenced from one sample in a study of technical replicates of blood from a few donors. Profiling relied on immunoSEQ multiplex PCR, and the TCRdb table lists in-frame clones only, not all of them. Here the sample spans tens of thousands of clones, around 95% being singletons. What was sequenced was T cells isolated from PBMCs. The source of these receptors is a human donor in good health.

The CDR3 here is CATSREGVPNEKLFF. In DNA form, the CDR3 reads TGTGCCACCAGCCGCGAAGGGGTCCCTAATGAAAAACTGTTTTTT. V usage is TRBV15 and J usage is TRBJ1-4, with D tentatively TRBD1 (5 bases). The length of the CDR3 is 15 residues. CDR1 and CDR2 (germline): LNHNV, YYDKDF (reference sequence). Trimming pared 5 bases from V and 3 bases from J, leaving 13 bases between.

The chain recombines TRBV5-1 with TRBJ2-1; D uncertain. This CDR3 comprises 14 residues. Germline V gene data show CDR1 as SGHRS and CDR2 as YFSETQ. Trimming removed 5 bases at V and 4 bases at J, with 13 bases between. CDR3 nucleotide sequence: TGCGCCAGCAGACAAAGAGGCCAATACAATGAGCAGTTCTTC. Amino acids: CASRQRGQYNEQFF. Full variable domain (remainder filled in from reference TRBV5-1 and TRBJ2-1): KAGVTQTPRYLIKTRGQQVTLSCSPISGHRSVSWYQQTPGQGLQFLFEYFSETQRNKGNFPGRFSGRQFSNSRSEMNVSTLELGDSALYLCASRQRGQYNEQFFGPGTRLTVL.